This is a list of T cell receptor beta chains from one sample in a study of CD8 T cells in Susac syndrome. MiXCR, applied by TCRdb to the immunoSEQ multiplex PCR reads, yields one record per CDR3 protein. The sample records 250,000 to 350,000 distinct CDR3 sequences, 70% to 90% being singletons. The sequenced sample was CD8+ T cells from PBMCs. The receptors originated from a human donor with multiple sclerosis. CDR3s include the opening cysteine and the closing phenylalanine or tryptophan. A D gene is named only where the DNA matches it firmly. Rows may omit the clone size; those that give it use once, few, many or a size class.

d_gene	j_gene	abundance	v_gene	CDR3nt	CDR3aa
-	TRBJ1-5	-	TRBV5-6	TGTGCCAGCAGCTTGGCTCGGGGACCGGCTCAGCCCCAGCATTTT	CASSLARGPAQPQHF
TRBD2	TRBJ2-4	-	TRBV15	TGTGCCACCAGCAGACTTAGCGGGAGTATAGACATTCAGTACTTC	CATSRLSGSIDIQYF
-	TRBJ2-7	-	TRBV10-3	TGTGCCAGCCAAAGTGGGTTTGATGGGTTCTACGAGCAGTACTTC	CASQSGFDGFYEQYF
-	TRBJ2-3	-	TRBV27	TGTGCCAGCAGTCCATCCAGAAGCACAGATACGCAGTATTTT	CASSPSRSTDTQYF
TRBD2	TRBJ2-7	-	TRBV7-8	TGTGCCAGCAGCCACGGACTAGCGGGACCGGATGAGCAGTACTTC	CASSHGLAGPDEQYF
-	TRBJ2-7	-	TRBV6-1	TGTGCCAGCCTCGACCTCGGGAAATCCCTTTACGAGCAGTACTTC	CASLDLGKSLYEQYF
-	TRBJ2-7	-	TRBV7-4	TGTGCCAGCAGCTTAGCGCAAATTGACACCTGGACGAGGCCCTACGAGCAGTACTTC	CASSLAQIDTWTRPYEQYF
TRBD2	TRBJ2-1	-	TRBV6-1	TGTGCCAGCAGTGGACTGCCGGGACTAGCGGGAGTGGGCCTCTACAATGAGCAGTTCTTC	CASSGLPGLAGVGLYNEQFF
-	TRBJ1-1	-	TRBV2	TGTGCCAGGGGGGGAGTGAACACTGAAGCTTTCTTT	CARGGVNTEAFF
TRBD1	TRBJ2-7	-	TRBV2	TGTGCCAGCAGTGATGCGGACAGGGGGTTAAGTAACTACGAGCAGTACTTC	CASSDADRGLSNYEQYF
-	TRBJ2-7	-	TRBV6-5	TGTGCCAGCAGCTACGCGGAGCCCGGGGGCGACCTCACCTACGAGCAGTACTTC	CASSYAEPGGDLTYEQYF
TRBD1	TRBJ2-5	once	TRBV28	TGTGCCAGCAGTTTCGTCCAGGGGGCCGGGACCCAGTACTTC	CASSFVQGAGTQYF
-	TRBJ1-2	-	TRBV7-9	TGTGCCAGCAGCCCTATCCGGGGAGATGGCTACACCTTC	CASSPIRGDGYTF
TRBD2	TRBJ2-3	-	TRBV4-1	TGCGCCAGCAGCCACCCTAGGGAGGGCCCCGGCGGGCAGTATTTT	CASSHPREGPGGQYF
TRBD2	TRBJ2-1	-	TRBV27	TGTGCCAGCACCACGACTAGCGGCGGCTACAATGAGCAGTTCTTC	CASTTTSGGYNEQFF
TRBD2	TRBJ2-1	once	TRBV20-1	TGCAGTGCTTTCGAGCCGGGACTAGCGGTATACAATGAGCAGTTCTTC	CSAFEPGLAVYNEQFF
-	TRBJ1-1	-	TRBV18	TGTGCCAGCTCACCGGGGAACAGCCCGCGTAGGACTGAAGCTTTCTTT	CASSPGNSPRRTEAFF
TRBD2	TRBJ2-3	-	TRBV28	TGTGCCAGCAGTTTCCCTAGCGGGAGGGCCGTAACAGATACGCAGTATTTT	CASSFPSGRAVTDTQYF
-	TRBJ2-7	few	TRBV4-1	TGCGCCAGCAGCCAAGTCCCGACCTCCTACGAGCAGTACTTC	CASSQVPTSYEQYF
TRBD1	TRBJ2-7	-	TRBV27	TGTGCCAGCAGTTTGCCGGGACAGAACAACGAGCAGTACTTC	CASSLPGQNNEQYF
-	TRBJ1-2	once	TRBV28	TGTGCCAGCAGCTCAGACACGTCAGTTAACTATGGCTACACCTTC	CASSSDTSVNYGYTF
-	TRBJ1-2	-	TRBV5-1	TGCGCCAGCAGCTGGGATTTGACGGGCGGCTACACCTTC	CASSWDLTGGYTF
-	TRBJ1-4	-	TRBV12-5	TGTGCTAGTGGTCCCGGGGTCGGAAAATCTAATGAAAAACTGTTTTTT	CASGPGVGKSNEKLFF
TRBD2	TRBJ2-2	-	TRBV12-3/TRBV12-4	TGTGCCAGCAGTTTGGGACTAGTAAAAGCCGGGGAGCTGTTTTTT	CASSLGLVKAGELFF
-	TRBJ2-7	-	TRBV3-1	TGTGCCAGCAGCAAGACAGCCTACGAGCAGTACTTC	CASSKTAYEQYF
TRBD1	TRBJ1-4	-	TRBV28	TGTGCCAGCAGTTCCGGGCACGCAGGGGGCGCCAGGACTAATGAAAAACTGTTTTTT	CASSSGHAGGARTNEKLFF
TRBD1	TRBJ1-6	-	TRBV30	TGTGCCGGGAATGCTGGGGACAGGGTGTATAATTCACCCCTCCACTTT	CAGNAGDRVYNSPLHF
-	TRBJ2-5	few	TRBV5-4	TGTGCCAGCAGCTTTAGGGGGGGAGAGACCCAGTACTTC	CASSFRGGETQYF
-	TRBJ1-1	-	TRBV28	TGTGCCAGCAGTTTAGGGACGGTGGGGGCGAGAACTGAAGCTTTCTTT	CASSLGTVGARTEAFF
TRBD1	TRBJ1-1	-	TRBV29-1	TGCAGCGTGAGAACCGGACAGGGAGGGAGGAGAACTGAAGCTTTCTTT	CSVRTGQGGRRTEAFF
-	TRBJ1-5	-	TRBV7-6	TGTGCCAGCAGCCCAGGGGTCTATAATCAGCCCCAGCATTTT	CASSPGVYNQPQHF
TRBD2	TRBJ2-7	-	TRBV2	TGTGCCAGCAGGGGGGGACTAGCGGGAGCCGAGCAGTACTTC	CASRGGLAGAEQYF
TRBD2	TRBJ2-5	-	TRBV5-6	TGTGCCAGCAGGGAGACTAGCGGAACCCAAGAGACCCAGTACTTC	CASRETSGTQETQYF
TRBD1	TRBJ2-7	-	TRBV9	TGTGCCAGCAGCGCTCACTCGGACAGGGACTACGAGCAGTACTTC	CASSAHSDRDYEQYF
TRBD2	TRBJ2-3	-	TRBV28	TGTGCCAGCAGTTCGGGTAGCGGGAGAGGAGATACGCAGTATTTT	CASSSGSGRGDTQYF
-	TRBJ1-2	-	TRBV29-1	TGCAGCGTGACAGGAATCTATGGCTACACCTTC	CSVTGIYGYTF
-	TRBJ1-3	-	TRBV25-1	TGTGCCAGCGGGGTTGGAGGCACCATATATTTT	CASGVGGTIYF
-	TRBJ2-1	-	TRBV7-9	TGTGCCAGCAGCTTAGTTCGTTTGACTCAAAATGAGCAGTTCTTC	CASSLVRLTQNEQFF
-	TRBJ1-5	few	TRBV19	TGTGCCAGTAGTCTCCGCCCCGGCGGGGTGAAGCCCCAGCATTTT	CASSLRPGGVKPQHF
TRBD1	TRBJ1-1	-	TRBV6-5	TGTGCCAGCAGGCCTCCGCGACAGGGCTACACTGAAGCTTTCTTT	CASRPPRQGYTEAFF
TRBD1	TRBJ2-5	-	TRBV28	TGTGCCAGCAGTTTAGTCGTAGGGGGCTGGGAGACCCAGTACTTC	CASSLVVGGWETQYF
-	TRBJ2-1	-	TRBV9	TGTGCCAGCAGCGTAGGCGGGACGAAGTACAATGAGCAGTTCTTC	CASSVGGTKYNEQFF
-	TRBJ2-4	-	TRBV5-5	TGTGCCAGCAGCTTGATCGAGGACATTCAGTACTTC	CASSLIEDIQYF
TRBD1	TRBJ2-7	few	TRBV5-1	TGCGCCAGCAGCTTGGCCGGGACAGGGATCGACGAGCAGTACTTC	CASSLAGTGIDEQYF
-	TRBJ2-1	-	TRBV10-3	TGTGCCATCAGTACAAATTACAATGAGCAGTTCTTC	CAISTNYNEQFF
-	TRBJ2-2	-	TRBV7-6	TGTGCCAGCAGCCCAGGGCCGACACGGGGGGAGCTGTTTTTT	CASSPGPTRGELFF
-	TRBJ1-2	-	TRBV9	TGTGCCAGCAGCGGGGGTGTTACCTATGGCTACACCTTC	CASSGGVTYGYTF
-	TRBJ1-2	-	TRBV27	TGTGCCAACCAGGGTTCGTCCTATGGCTACACCTTC	CANQGSSYGYTF
TRBD1	TRBJ1-4	-	TRBV7-9	TGTGCCAGCAGCACGGAGACAGGGGAAAAACTGTTTTTT	CASSTETGEKLFF
-	TRBJ2-7	-	TRBV27	TGTGCCAGCAGTTTCCGGTTCGTAGGGCAGGGGACCCACGAGCAGTACTTC	CASSFRFVGQGTHEQYF
-	TRBJ1-5	-	TRBV4-1	TGCGCCAGCAGCCCTGACAGGAGAAACAATCAGCCCCAGCATTTT	CASSPDRRNNQPQHF
TRBD1	TRBJ1-1	-	TRBV19	TGTGCCAGCACAGGGGAGGAGATGAACACTGAAGCTTTCTTT	CASTGEEMNTEAFF